This TCR beta chain was sequenced in a study of monozygotic twins with inflammatory bowel disease. Study conclusions and caveats: Discrimination among different T cell subtypes was not achievable. IBD-affected twins scored below their healthy co-twins in TCRbeta diversity (inverse Simpson).

Per individual sample, eight separate reactions were used to make cDNA. Addition of UMIs with a 6-nucleotide sample barcode was achieved by template switching. TCRdb reprocessed the 5' RACE reads; each CDR3 protein has one entry and no DNA is given. This sample lists about 450,000 distinct CDR3 sequences; its ten largest clones have about 2.6%. The germline V gene has CDR1 LNHNV and CDR2 YYDKDF (reference sequence). This CDR3 is built from 16 residues. On this clonotype itself: Its antigen is unidentified.

The sequence came from a human donor with ulcerative colitis or Crohn's disease, or a healthy co-twin of an affected twin (not recorded which). The sequenced sample was blood. The chain couples TRBV15 to TRBJ2-1; TCRdb returns TRBD1, unconfirmable since there is no DNA. The CDR3 is CATSRGLETGGRTQFF.